The clone carrying this T cell receptor (beta chain) came up a few times. The antigen remains undetermined. This sample is part of a study of T cells in Graves' hyperthyroidism and ophthalmopathy. Study-level results: Model predictions of ophthalmopathy came a median around 7.1 months before onset.

The CDR3 spans 15 residues. Trimming left V 3 bases short and J 3 bases short, with 10 bases between. CDR1 is SGHRS and CDR2 is YFSETQ in the germline V gene. TCR beta CDR3 sequences were amplified from RNA transcripts. Primed by the HTBI set, a first-round RT-PCR was run on the TCR CDR3. TCRdb itself ran the multiplex PCR reads through MiXCR, one entry per CDR3 protein. The sample includes about 590,000 distinct CDR3 sequences, about 15% seen only once; the top ten take approximately 7%. The sample taken for sequencing was blood. The TCR comes from a woman aged 25 to 39 with Graves' hyperthyroidism. The chain combines TRBV5-1 with TRBJ2-6, with unresolved D. The CDR3 loop reads CASSWPGVGANVLTF. CDR3 in DNA: TGCGCCAGCAGCTGGCCCGGAGTTGGGGCCAACGTCCTGACTTTC. The variable domain in full, completed from reference TRBV5-1 and TRBJ2-6, reads KAGVTQTPRYLIKTRGQQVTLSCSPISGHRSVSWYQQTPGQGLQFLFEYFSETQRNKGNFPGRFSGRQFSNSRSEMNVSTLELGDSALYLCASSWPGVGANVLTFGAGSRLTVL.